Listed below are T cell receptor beta chains from one sample, sequenced in a study of blood T cell repertoires in COVID-19. The assay was immunoSEQ multiplex PCR, and TCRdb's table has in-frame clones only and misses some. The data show 200,000 to 300,000 clones, around 84% seen once. The sequencing sample was made of peripheral blood. The receptors derive from a man between 60 and 75 years old with acute or convalescent COVID-19. Both conserved end residues are trimmed from each CDR3.

v_call,cdr3_aa
TRBV10-3,AIRTGGWDTGELF
TRBV5-4,ASSSPGLAGVFGETQY
TRBV11-3,ASSPQGTIGETQY
TRBV10-2,ASRGQEFQQY
TRBV28,ASRSFRTAYGYT
TRBV7-9,ASSLARRGLGFSYEQY
TRBV18,ASSQVLSGNYNEQF
TRBV3-1/TRBV3-2,ASSRGGTNTGELF
TRBV5-1,ASSLGQKGTEAF
TRBV28,ASSLFRGTQY
TRBV6-5,ASSYSTSGSGNEQF
TRBV19,ASSELYSNQPQH
TRBV6-5,AIRDRGYEQY
TRBV5-4,ASSLTSGGADEQY